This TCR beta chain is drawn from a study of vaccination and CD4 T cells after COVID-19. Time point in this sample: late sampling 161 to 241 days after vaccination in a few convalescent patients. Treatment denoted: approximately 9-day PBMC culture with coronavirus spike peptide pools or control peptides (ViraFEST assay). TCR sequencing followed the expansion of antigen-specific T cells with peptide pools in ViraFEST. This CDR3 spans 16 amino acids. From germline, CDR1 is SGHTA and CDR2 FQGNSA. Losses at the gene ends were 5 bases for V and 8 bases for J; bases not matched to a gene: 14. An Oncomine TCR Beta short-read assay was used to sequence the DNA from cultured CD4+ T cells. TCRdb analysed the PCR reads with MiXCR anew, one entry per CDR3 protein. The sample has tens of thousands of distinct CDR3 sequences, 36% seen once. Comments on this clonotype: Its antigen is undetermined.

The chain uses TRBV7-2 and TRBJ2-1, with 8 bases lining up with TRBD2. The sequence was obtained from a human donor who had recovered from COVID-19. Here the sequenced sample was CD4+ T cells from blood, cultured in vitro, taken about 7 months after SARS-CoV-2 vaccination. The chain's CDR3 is CASSLSASGRGYEQFF. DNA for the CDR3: TGTGCCAGCAGCCTCTCAGCGAGCGGGAGAGGGTATGAGCAGTTCTTC.